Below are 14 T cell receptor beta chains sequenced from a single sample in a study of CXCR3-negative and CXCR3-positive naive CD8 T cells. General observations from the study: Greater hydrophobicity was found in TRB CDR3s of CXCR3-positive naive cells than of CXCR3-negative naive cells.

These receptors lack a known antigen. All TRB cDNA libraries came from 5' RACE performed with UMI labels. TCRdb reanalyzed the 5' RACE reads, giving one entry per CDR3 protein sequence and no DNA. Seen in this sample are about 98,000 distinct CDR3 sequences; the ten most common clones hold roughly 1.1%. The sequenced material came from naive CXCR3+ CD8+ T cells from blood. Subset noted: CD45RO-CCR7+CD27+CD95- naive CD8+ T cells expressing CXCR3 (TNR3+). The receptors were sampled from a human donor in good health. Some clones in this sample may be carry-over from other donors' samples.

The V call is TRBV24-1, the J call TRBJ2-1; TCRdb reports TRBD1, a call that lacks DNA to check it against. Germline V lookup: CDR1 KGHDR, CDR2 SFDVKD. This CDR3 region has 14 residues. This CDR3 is CATSAMFVGGEQFF.

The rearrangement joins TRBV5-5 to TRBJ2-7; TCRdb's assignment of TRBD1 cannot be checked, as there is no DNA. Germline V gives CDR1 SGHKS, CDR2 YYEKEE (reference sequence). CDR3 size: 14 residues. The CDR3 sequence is CASSLAGGTNEQYF.

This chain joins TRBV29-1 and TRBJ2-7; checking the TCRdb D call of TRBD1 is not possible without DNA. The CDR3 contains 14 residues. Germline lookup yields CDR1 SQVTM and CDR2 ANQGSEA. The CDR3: CSARGVWGEYEQYF.

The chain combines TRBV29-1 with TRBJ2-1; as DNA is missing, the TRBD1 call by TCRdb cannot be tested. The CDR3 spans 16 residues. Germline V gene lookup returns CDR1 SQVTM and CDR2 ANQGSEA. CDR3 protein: CSVEGGQGARVDEQFF.

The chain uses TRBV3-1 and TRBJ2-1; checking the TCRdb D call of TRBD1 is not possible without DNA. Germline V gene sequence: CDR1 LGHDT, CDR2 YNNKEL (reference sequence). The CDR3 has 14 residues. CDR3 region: CASSRGQRPNEQFF.

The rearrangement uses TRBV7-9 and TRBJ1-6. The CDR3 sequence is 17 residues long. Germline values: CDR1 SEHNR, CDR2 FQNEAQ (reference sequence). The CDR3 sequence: CASSSSEGSSYNSPLHF.

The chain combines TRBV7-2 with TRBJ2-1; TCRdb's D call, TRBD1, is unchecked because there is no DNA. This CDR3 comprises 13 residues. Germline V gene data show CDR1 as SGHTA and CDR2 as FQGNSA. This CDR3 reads CASILQGYNEQFF. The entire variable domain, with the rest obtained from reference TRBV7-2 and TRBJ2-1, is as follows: GAGVSQSPSNKVTEKGKDVELRCDPISGHTALYWYRQSLGQGLEFLIYFQGNSAPDKSGLPSDRFSAERTGGSVSTLTIQRTQQEDSAVYLCASILQGYNEQFFGPGTRLTVL.

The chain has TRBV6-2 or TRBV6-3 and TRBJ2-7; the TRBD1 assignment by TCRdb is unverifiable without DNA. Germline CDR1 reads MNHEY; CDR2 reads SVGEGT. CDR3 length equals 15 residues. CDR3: CASSTPTGYFYEQYF.

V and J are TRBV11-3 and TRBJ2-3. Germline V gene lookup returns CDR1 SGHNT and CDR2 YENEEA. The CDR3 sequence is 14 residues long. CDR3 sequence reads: CASSLERGSDTQYF.

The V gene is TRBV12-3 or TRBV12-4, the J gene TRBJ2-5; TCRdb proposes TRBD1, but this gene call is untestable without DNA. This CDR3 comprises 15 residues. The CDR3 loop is CASTTSRDGQETQYF.

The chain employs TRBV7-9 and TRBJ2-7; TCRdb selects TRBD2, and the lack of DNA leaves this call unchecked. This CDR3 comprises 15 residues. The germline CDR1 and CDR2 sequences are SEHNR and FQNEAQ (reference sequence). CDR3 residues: CASSSVTSGSYEQYF. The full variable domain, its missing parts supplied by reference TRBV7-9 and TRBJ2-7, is DTGVSQNPRHKITKRGQNVTFRCDPISEHNRLYWYRQTLGQGPEFLTYFQNEAQLEKSRLLSDRFSAERPKGSFSTLEIQRTEQGDSAMYLCASSSVTSGSYEQYFGPGTRLTVT.

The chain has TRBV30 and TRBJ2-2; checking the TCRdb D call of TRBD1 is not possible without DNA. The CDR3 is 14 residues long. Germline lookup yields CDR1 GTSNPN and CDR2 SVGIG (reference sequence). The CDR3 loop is CAWNPGTGTGELFF.

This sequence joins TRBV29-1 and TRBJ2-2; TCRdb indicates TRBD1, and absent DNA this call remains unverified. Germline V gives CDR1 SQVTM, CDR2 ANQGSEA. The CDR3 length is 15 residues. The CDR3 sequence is CSVDLGQGFTGELFF.

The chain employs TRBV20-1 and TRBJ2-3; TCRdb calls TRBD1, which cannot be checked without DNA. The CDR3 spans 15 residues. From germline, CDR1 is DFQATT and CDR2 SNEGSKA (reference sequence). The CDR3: CSARDRDPRTDTQYF.